The clone carrying this T cell receptor beta chain occurred many times. Its target is not known. From the germline J gene comes the end of the CDR3, since the read stops 3 residues before it. Blood samples were heparinized, 5 to 8 ml per donor. The data stem from a study of T cell clonality in common variable immunodeficiency. Regarding the study as a whole: What drives increased CVID clonality needs T cell subpopulation sequencing. Reportedly, TCR beta sequences from common variable immunodeficiency showed fewer deletions and N-nucleotide insertions. CVID subjects shared fewer TCRbeta clones than healthy controls did.

J was trimmed by 3 bases and V by 11 bases; bases with no gene match: 11. Germline V gene data show CDR1 as MNHEY and CDR2 as SVGEGT. The CDR3 contains 14 residues. Control and CVID samples contributed equal amounts of genomic DNA. Some clones are missing from TCRdb's copy, which holds only in-frame ones; the method was immunoSEQ multiplex PCR. This sample has around 20,000 clones, each found more than once. The TCR originated in a human donor with common variable immunodeficiency. V is TRBV6-2 or TRBV6-3 and J is TRBJ2-7; TRBD1 aligns across 9 bases. Sequenced input: peripheral blood mononuclear cells. The CDR3 reads CAGKRSGQGYEQYF. The CDR3 DNA, read in part, is TGTGCCGGAAAAAGGTCGGGACAGGGCTACGAG.